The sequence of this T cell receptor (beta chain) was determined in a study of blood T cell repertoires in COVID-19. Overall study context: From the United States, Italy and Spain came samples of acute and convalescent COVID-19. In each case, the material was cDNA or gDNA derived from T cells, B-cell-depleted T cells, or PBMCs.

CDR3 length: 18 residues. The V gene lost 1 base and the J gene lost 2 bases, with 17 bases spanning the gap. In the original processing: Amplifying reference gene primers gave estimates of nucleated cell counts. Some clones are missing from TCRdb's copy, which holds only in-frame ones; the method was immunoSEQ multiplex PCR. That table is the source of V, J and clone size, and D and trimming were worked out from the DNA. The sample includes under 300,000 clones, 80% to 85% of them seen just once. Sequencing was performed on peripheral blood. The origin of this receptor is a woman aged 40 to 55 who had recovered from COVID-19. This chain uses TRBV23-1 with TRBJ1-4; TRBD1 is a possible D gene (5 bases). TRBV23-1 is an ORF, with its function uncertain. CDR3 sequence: CASSQLGCGGSTNEKLFF. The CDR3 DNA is TGCGCCAGCAGTCAATTGGGGTGCGGGGGGTCTACTAATGAAAAACTGTTTTTT.